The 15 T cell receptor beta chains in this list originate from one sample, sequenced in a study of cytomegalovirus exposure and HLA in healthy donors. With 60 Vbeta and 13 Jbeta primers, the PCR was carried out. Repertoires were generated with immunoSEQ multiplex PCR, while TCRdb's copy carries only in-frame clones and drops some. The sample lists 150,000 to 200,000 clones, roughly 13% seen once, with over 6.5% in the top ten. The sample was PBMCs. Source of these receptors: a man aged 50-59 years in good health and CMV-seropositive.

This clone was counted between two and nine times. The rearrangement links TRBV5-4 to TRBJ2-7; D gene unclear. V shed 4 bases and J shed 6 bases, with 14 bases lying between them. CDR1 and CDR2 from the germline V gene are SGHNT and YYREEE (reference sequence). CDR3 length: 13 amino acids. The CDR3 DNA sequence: TGTGCCAGCAGCCCAGAGGCTAAAGGCGAGCAGTACGTC. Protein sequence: CASSPEAKGEQYV.

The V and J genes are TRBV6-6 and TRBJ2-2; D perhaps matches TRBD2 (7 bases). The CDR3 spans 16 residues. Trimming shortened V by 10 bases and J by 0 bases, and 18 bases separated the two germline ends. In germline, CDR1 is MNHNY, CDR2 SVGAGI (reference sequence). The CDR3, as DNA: TGTGCCATTGAAAGGGGGGGGGCAGCGAACACCGGGGAGCTGTTTTTT. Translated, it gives CAIERGGAANTGELFF.

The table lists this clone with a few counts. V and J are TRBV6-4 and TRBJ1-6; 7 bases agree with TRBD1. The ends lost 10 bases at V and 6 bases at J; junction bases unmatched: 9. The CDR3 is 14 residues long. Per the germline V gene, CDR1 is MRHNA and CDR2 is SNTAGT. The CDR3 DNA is TGTGCCATCCGGGGACAGCTAGTTAATTCACCCCTCCACTTT. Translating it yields CAIRGQLVNSPLHF.

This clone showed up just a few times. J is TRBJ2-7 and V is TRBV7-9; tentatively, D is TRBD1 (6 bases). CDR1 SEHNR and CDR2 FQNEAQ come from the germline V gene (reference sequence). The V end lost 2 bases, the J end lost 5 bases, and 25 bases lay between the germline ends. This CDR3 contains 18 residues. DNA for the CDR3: TGTGCCAGCAGCTTACATAAAAAACAGGGTATCAGGTTCCACGAGCAGTACTTC. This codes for CASSLHKKQGIRFHEQYF.

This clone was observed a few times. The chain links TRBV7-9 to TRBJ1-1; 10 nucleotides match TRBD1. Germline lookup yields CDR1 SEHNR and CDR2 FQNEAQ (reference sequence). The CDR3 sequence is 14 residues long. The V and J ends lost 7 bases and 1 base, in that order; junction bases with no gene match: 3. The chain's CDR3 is CASTGQGENTEAFF. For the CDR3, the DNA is TGTGCCAGCACCGGACAGGGGGAGAACACTGAAGCTTTCTTT.

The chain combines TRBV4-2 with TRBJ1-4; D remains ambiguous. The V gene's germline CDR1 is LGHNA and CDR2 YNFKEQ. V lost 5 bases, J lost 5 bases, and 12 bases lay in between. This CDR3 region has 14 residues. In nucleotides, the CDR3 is TGTGCCAGCAGCTCGGATCGGGGAAATGAAAAACTGTTTTTT. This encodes CASSSDRGNEKLFF.

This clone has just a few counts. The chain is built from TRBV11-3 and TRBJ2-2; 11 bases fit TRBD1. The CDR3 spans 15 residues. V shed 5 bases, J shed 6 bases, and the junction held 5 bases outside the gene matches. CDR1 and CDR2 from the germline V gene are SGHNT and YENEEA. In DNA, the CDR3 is TGTGCCAGCAGCCGGGACAGGGGGAGAGCCGGGGAGCTGTTTTTT. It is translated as CASSRDRGRAGELFF.

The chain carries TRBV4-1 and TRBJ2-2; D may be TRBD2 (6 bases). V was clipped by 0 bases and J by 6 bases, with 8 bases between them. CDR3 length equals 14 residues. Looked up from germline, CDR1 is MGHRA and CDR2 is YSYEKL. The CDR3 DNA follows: TGCGCCAGCAGCCAAGAGAGGAGGGCCGGGGAGCTGTTTTTT. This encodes CASSQERRAGELFF.

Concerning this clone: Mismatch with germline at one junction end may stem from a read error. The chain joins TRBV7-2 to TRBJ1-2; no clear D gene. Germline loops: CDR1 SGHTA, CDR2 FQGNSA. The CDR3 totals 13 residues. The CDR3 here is CASRLDIPYGYTF. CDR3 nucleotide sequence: TGTGCCAGCAGATTAGACATTCCCTATGGCTACACCTTC.

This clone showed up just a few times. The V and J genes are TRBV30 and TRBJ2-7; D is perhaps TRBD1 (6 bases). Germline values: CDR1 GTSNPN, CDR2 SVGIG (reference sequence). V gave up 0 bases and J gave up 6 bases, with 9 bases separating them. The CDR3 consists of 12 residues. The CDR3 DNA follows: TGTGCCTGGAGTGTGGTAGGGGGCGAGCAGTACTTC. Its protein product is CAWSVVGGEQYF.

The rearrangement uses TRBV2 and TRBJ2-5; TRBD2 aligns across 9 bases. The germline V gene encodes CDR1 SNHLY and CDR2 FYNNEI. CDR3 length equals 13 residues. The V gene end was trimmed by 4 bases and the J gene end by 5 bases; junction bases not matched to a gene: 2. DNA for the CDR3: TGTGCCAGCAGTGCTAGCGGGGCGGAGACCCAGTACTTC. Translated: CASSASGAETQYF.

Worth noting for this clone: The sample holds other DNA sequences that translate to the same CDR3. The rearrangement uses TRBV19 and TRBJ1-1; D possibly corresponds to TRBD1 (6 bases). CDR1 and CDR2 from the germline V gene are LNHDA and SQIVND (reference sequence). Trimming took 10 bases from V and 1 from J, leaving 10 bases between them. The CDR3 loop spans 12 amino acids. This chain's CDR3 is CATGQRNTEAFF. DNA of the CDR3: TGTGCCACCGGACAGAGGAACACTGAAGCTTTCTTT.

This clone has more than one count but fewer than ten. The CDR3 region is CASSPGRGVETQYF. The CDR3 bases are TGTGCCAGCAGCCCGGGCCGGGGGGTCGAGACCCAGTACTTC. The genes are TRBV7-9 and TRBJ2-5, with 7 bases matching TRBD2. Germline assignment: CDR1 SEHNR and CDR2 FQNEAQ (reference sequence). Trimming took 5 bases from V and 5 from J; bases not matched to a gene: 8. The length of the CDR3 is 14 residues.

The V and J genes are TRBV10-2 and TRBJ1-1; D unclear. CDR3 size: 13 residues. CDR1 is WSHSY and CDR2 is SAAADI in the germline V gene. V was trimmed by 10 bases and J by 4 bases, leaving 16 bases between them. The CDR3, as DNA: TGCGCCACCTCACGGGGTTGGGGCACTGAAGCTTTCTTT. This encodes CATSRGWGTEAFF.

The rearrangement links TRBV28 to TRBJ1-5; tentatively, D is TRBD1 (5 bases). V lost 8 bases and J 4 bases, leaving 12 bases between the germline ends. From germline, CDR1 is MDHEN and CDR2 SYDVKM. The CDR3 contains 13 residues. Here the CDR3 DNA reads TGTGCCAGCGGGGCAGGGAATAATCAGCCCCAGCATTTT. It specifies CASGAGNNQPQHF.